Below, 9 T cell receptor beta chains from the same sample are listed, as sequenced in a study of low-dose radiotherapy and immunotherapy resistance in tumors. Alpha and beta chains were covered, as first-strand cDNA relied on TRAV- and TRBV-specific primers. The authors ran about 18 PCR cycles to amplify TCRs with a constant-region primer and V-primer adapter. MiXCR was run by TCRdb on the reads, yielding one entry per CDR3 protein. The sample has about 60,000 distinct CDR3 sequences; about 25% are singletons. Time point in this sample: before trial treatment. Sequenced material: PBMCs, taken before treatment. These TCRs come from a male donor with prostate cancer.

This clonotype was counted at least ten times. The DNA of the CDR3 is TGTGCCAGCATCAAATTGGGGGGTGCTAGCGGGGGTTACAATGAGCAGTTCTTC. Translating gives CASIKLGGASGGYNEQFF. The V gene is TRBV28, the J gene TRBJ2-1, with 10 bases that match TRBD2. CDR1 is MDHEN and CDR2 is SYDVKM in the germline V gene. V shed 7 bases, J shed 4 bases, and the junction held 16 bases outside the gene matches. The CDR3 sequence is 18 residues long.

CDR3 sequence reads: CASSLLSGGRAGELFF. The DNA of the CDR3 is TGCGCCAGCAGCCTCCTTTCAGGGGGGCGCGCCGGGGAGCTGTTTTTT. The chain has TRBV5-1 and TRBJ2-2; TRBD1 might be the D (7 bases). Trimming stripped 4 bases from V and 6 bases from J, with 19 bases between. The CDR3 runs to 16 residues. Germline lookup yields CDR1 SGHRS and CDR2 YFSETQ.

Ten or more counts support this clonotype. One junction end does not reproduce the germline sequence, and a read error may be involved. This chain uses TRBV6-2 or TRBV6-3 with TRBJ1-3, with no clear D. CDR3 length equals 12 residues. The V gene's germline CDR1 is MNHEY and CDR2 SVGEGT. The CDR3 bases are TGTGCCAGCAGTAACTCTGGAAACACCATATATTTT. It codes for CASSNSGNTIYF.

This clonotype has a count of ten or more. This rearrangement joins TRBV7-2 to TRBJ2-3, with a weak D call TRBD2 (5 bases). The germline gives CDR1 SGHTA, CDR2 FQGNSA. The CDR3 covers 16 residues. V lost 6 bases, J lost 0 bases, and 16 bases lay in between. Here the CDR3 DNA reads TGTGCCAGCAGACCCACCCAAGGGAGAAGCACAGATACGCAGTATTTT. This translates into CASRPTQGRSTDTQYF.

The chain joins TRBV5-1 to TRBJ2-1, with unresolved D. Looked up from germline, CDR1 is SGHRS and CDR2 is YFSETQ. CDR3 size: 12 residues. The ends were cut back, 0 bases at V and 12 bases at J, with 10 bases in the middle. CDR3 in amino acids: CASSLEPERQFF. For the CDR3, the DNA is TGCGCCAGCAGCTTGGAACCAGAGAGGCAGTTCTTC.

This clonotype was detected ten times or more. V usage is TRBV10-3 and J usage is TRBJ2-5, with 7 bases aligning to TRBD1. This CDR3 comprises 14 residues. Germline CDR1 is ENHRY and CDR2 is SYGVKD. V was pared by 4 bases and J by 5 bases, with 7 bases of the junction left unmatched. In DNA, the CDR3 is TGTGCCATCAGTGCTGAGGGGGCGCGGGAGACCCAGTACTTC. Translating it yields CAISAEGARETQYF.

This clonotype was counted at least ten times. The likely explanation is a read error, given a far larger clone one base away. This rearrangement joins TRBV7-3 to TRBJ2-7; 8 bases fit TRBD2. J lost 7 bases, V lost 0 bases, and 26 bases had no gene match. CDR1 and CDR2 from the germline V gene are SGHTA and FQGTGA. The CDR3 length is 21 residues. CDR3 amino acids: CASSLTPLFPSGGSERNEQYF. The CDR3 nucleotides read TGTGCCAGCAGCTTAACCCCCCTTTTTCCGAGCGGGGGCTCGGAGCGCAATGAGCAGTACTTC.

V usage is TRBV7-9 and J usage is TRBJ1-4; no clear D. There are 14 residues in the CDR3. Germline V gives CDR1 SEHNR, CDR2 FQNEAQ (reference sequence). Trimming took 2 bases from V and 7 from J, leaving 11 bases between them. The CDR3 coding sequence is TGTGCCAGCAGCTTAAAGGACCTAGGTGAAAAACTGTTTTTT. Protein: CASSLKDLGEKLFF.

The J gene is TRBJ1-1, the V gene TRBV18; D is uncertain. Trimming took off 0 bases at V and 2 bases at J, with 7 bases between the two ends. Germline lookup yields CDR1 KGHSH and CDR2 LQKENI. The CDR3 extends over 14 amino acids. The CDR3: CASSPPNSNTEAFF. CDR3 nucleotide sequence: TGTGCCAGCTCACCACCTAACAGCAACACTGAAGCTTTCTTT.